The present TCR beta chain was sequenced within a study of blood T cell repertoires in COVID-19 (dated by TCRdb to 2020 to 2021). Notes on the research overall: The collaborator samples originated in the United States, Italy and Spain and spanned the acute and convalescent phases of COVID-19. HLA class I and class II types, where available, came from metadata supplied by the sample provider rather than from assay-based typing. A freely available public database, intended as a resource for researchers studying the immune response to SARS-CoV-2, is where the repertoires were released. The material from the prospective study consisted of cDNA or gDNA derived from T cells, B-cell-depleted T cells, or PBMCs. Subjects who had been exposed to COVID-19, were actively infected with it, or had recovered from it provided the deeply sampled blood TCRbeta repertoires that made up the dataset. The samples were drawn from two sources: the first 160 participants of the ongoing ImmuneRACE study, and 1,200 or so subjects contributed by 6 global collaborators. A de-identified subject ID, COVID-19 status, age in years and sex were almost always included in the sample metadata. Points the paper makes about the study in general: How much clinical and demographic metadata was included differed by source and by participant, and the metadata was provided uncurated.

The immunoSEQ Assay, a bias-controlled multiplex PCR, was used to amplify TCRbeta CDR3 regions from genomic DNA. Processing in the source paper ran as follows. Nucleated cell counts per sample were estimated from amplification of reference gene primers within the assay. To quantify the absolute abundance of each unique TCRbeta CDR3 rearrangement, sequence reads were collapsed and filtered. For each sample, productive Simpson clonality was calculated by taking the square root of Simpson's diversity index across productive rearrangements. Held by TCRdb, this immuneACCESS table contains in-frame sequences only and omits some clones. Under half of the omission traces to an unresolved V gene where checked; the cause of the rest is unknown. That table furnishes V, J and clone size, whereas the DNA furnished D and trimming. Present in this sample are 150,000 to 190,000 clones, roughly 71% of which were seen just once. The ten top clones hold about 4% of the sample.

In the case of this clone: The antigen this receptor binds is unknown. Nothing much larger sits one base from this clone, and base qualities are not available.

The CDR3 sequence holds 15 residues, the cysteine and phenylalanine included. Only the CDR3 DNA stays, 45 bases, in frame from base 1. From the germline V gene (reference sequence), CDR1 is SGHKS and CDR2 is YYEKEE. V gives up 3 bases and J gives up 4 bases, and the segment between their germline ends measures 16 bases. The collaborating institutions used their own protocols to collect whole blood in K2EDTA tubes. For TCRbeta analysis, collaborator samples were shipped as frozen whole blood, as isolated PBMCs, or as DNA extracted from either sample type. The receptor was isolated from an elderly woman with acute or convalescent COVID-19. The chain couples TRBV5-5 to TRBJ1-2; TRBD1 is perhaps the D gene, given 6 matching bases. The sequenced sample was peripheral blood. The sequenced DNA: TGTGCCAGCAGCTCACACCCGGGACACGGCTATGGCTACACCTTC. Protein translation: CASSSHPGHGYGYTF.